The 10 T cell receptor beta chains reported below all come from one sample, sequenced in a study of blood T cell repertoires in COVID-19. Profiled with immunoSEQ multiplex PCR; TCRdb holds only in-frame clones, not every one. This table holds 200,000 to 250,000 clones, less than 85% found once. Sequencing was done on a sample of peripheral blood. These receptors were collected from a woman aged 80 or over with active or convalescent COVID-19.

The genes are TRBV18 and TRBJ1-2; D is possibly TRBD1 (6 bases). V dropped 0 bases and J dropped 4 bases, with 12 bases sitting between them. The CDR3 has 15 residues. Germline lookup yields CDR1 KGHSH and CDR2 LQKENI. Here the CDR3 DNA reads TGTGCCAGCTCACCACCACAGGGTTTCGGCTATGGCTACACCTTC. Encoded protein: CASSPPQGFGYGYTF.

The chain joins TRBV5-1 to TRBJ2-1, with 10 bases matching TRBD2. Germline trimming cut 4 bases from V and 3 bases from J; bases unmatched to any gene: 4. The CDR3 is 15 residues long. The V gene's germline CDR1 is SGHRS and CDR2 YFSETQ. CDR3 coding DNA: TGCGCCAGCAGCGCCCTAGCGGGAGACTACAATGAGCAGTTCTTC. As protein: CASSALAGDYNEQFF.

Only a few counts were recorded for this clone. This chain connects TRBV2 to TRBJ2-3, with D perhaps matching TRBD1 (5 bases). In germline, CDR1 is SNHLY, CDR2 FYNNEI. V was trimmed by 0 bases and J by 1 base, leaving 5 bases between them. The CDR3 is 14 residues long. The CDR3 DNA reads TGTGCCAGCAGTGAAGCCAGGGGCACAGATACGCAGTATTTT. Amino acid sequence: CASSEARGTDTQYF.

The DNA for the CDR3 is TGTGCCAGCAACGTGCAGGGGCAGCCCCAGCATTTT. It yields the protein CASNVQGQPQHF. This chain links TRBV27 with TRBJ1-5; TRBD1 is a possible D gene (6 bases). Trimming removed 7 bases from V and 7 bases from J, with 11 bases in between. The CDR3 runs to 12 residues. From germline, CDR1 is MNHEY and CDR2 SMNVEV (reference sequence).

The V and J genes are TRBV3-1 (or the pseudogene TRBV3-2) and TRBJ2-2; possible D gene TRBD1, 6 bases. Trimming took 1 base from V and 4 from J, leaving 7 bases between them. Germline loops: CDR1 LGHDT, CDR2 YNNKEL (reference sequence). The length of the CDR3 is 14 residues. This CDR3 reads CASSQGTVTGELFF. The CDR3, as DNA: TGTGCCAGCAGCCAAGGGACAGTCACCGGGGAGCTGTTTTTT.

The genes are TRBV2 and TRBJ2-3; D gene ambiguous. Germline V gene lookup returns CDR1 SNHLY and CDR2 FYNNEI. Trimming took 7 bases from V and 1 from J, leaving 12 bases between them. CDR3 length: 14 amino acids. In DNA form, the CDR3 reads TGTGCCAGCACTATAAACGTCGGCACAGATACGCAGTATTTT. As protein: CASTINVGTDTQYF. The variable domain in full, completed from reference TRBV2 and TRBJ2-3, reads EPEVTQTPSHQVTQMGQEVILRCVPISNHLYFYWYRQILGQKVEFLVSFYNNEISEKSEIFDDQFSVERPDGSNFTLKIRSTKLEDSAMYFCASTINVGTDTQYFGPGTRLTVL.

The count of this clone is one. The J gene is TRBJ2-1, the V gene TRBV6-5; tentatively, D is TRBD2 (5 bases). V dropped 6 bases and J dropped 9 bases, with 18 bases sitting between them. Per the germline V gene, CDR1 is MNHEY and CDR2 is SVGAGI. The CDR3 is 14 residues long. This CDR3 reads CASSNPWASGEQFF. The CDR3, as DNA: TGTGCCAGCAGCAACCCCTGGGCCAGCGGTGAGCAGTTCTTC.

This chain joins TRBV6-5 and TRBJ1-5; unclear D gene. This CDR3 comprises 15 residues. Germline V CDR1 and CDR2: MNHEY, SVGAGI. Between the trimmed V and J ends, which lost 2 bases and 0 bases, there was a span of 8 bases. The CDR3 region has the DNA TGTGCCAGCAGTTACAGTAGTTATAGCAATCAGCCCCAGCATTTT. Its translation is CASSYSSYSNQPQHF.

V and J are TRBV4-1 and TRBJ1-1; the D gene is possibly TRBD1 (5 bases). V was clipped by 0 bases and J by 4 bases, with 12 bases between them. Germline CDR1 and CDR2: MGHRA and YSYEKL. The CDR3 extends over 15 amino acids. CDR3 in amino acids: CASSQDIWGGTEAFF. CDR3 nucleotide sequence: TGCGCCAGCAGCCAAGATATTTGGGGGGGCACTGAAGCTTTCTTT.

The gene calls are TRBV5-1 and TRBJ2-5, with 8 bases that match TRBD1. Germline-derived CDR1 and CDR2 are SGHRS and YFSETQ. V dropped 4 bases and J dropped 3; count of bases not matched to a gene: 8. The CDR3 runs 15 residues. The CDR3 region has the DNA TGCGCCAGCAGCCTGGGACCGACAGGGGAAGAGACCCAGTACTTC. Its protein product is CASSLGPTGEETQYF.